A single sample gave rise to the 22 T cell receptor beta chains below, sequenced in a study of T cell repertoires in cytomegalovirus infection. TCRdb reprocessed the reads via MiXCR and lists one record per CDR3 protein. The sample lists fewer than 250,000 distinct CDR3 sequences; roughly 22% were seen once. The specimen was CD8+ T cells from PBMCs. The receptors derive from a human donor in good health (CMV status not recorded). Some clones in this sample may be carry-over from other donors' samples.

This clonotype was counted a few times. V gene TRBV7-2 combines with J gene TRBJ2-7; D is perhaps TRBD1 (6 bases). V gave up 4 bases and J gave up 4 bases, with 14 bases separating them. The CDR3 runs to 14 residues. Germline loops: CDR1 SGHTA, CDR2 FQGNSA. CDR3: CASSSGRGLYEQYF. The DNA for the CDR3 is TGTGCCAGCAGCTCCGGCAGGGGCTTATACGAGCAGTACTTC.

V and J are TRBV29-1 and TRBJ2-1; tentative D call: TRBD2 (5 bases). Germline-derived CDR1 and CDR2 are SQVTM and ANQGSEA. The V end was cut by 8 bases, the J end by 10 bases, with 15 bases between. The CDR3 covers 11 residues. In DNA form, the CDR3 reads TGCAGCCTGAGGGTAGCCCGGGAGCAGTTCTTC. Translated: CSLRVAREQFF.

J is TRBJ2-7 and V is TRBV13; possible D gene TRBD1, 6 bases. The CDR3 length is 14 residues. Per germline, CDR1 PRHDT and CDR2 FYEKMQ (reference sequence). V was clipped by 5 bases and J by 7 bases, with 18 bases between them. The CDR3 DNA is TGTGCCAGCAGCACTCGACAGGCCGTGGGGGAGCAGTACTTC. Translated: CASSTRQAVGEQYF. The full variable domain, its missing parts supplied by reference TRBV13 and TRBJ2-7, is AAGVIQSPRHLIKEKRETATLKCYPIPRHDTVYWYQQGPGQDPQFLISFYEKMQSDKGSIPDRFSAQQFSDYHSELNMSSLELGDSALYFCASSTRQAVGEQYFGPGTRLTVT.

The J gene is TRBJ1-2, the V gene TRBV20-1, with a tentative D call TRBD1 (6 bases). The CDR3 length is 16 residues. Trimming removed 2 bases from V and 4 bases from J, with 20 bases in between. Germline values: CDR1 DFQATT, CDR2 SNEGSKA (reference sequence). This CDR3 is CSARTGDRLGSYGYTF. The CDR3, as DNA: TGCAGTGCTAGAACTGGAGACAGGCTGGGTAGCTATGGCTACACCTTC.

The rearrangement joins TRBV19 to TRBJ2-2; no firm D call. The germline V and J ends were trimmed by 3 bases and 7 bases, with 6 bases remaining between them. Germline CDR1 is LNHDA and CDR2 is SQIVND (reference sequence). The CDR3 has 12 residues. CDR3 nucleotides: TGTGCCAGTAGTATGACGGGCGGGGAGCTGTTTTTT. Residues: CASSMTGGELFF.

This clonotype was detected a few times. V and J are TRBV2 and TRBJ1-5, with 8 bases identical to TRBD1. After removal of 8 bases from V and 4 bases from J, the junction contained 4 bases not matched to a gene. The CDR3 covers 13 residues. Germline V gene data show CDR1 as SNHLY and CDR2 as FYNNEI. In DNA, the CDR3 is TGTGCCAGCGGGACAGGAAGGAATCAGCCCCAGCATTTT. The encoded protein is CASGTGRNQPQHF.

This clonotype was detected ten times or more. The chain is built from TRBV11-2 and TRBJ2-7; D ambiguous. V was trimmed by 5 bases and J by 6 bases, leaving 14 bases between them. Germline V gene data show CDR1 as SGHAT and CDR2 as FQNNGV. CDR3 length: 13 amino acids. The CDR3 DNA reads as TGTGCCAGCAGCCCGACCCCAGCGCGCGAGCAGTACTTC. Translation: CASSPTPAREQYF.

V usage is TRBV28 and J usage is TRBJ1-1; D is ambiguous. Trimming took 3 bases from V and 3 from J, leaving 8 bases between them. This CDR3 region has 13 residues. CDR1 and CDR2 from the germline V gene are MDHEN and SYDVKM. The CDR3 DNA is TGTGCCAGCAGTTTTGGAGAGGACACTGAAGCTTTCTTT. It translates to CASSFGEDTEAFF.

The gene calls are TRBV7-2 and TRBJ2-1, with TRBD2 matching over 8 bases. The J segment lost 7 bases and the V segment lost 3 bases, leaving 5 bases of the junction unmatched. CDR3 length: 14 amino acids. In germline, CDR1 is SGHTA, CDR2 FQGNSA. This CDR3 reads CASSFGGGPNEQFF. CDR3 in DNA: TGTGCCAGCAGCTTCGGGGGGGGGCCAAATGAGCAGTTCTTC.

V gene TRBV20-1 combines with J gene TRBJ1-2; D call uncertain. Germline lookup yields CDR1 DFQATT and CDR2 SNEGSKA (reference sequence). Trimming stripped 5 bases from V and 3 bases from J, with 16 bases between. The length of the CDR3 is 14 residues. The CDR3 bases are TGCAGTGCTCTTAGTGCGACAATAGACTATGGCTACACCTTC. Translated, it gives CSALSATIDYGYTF.

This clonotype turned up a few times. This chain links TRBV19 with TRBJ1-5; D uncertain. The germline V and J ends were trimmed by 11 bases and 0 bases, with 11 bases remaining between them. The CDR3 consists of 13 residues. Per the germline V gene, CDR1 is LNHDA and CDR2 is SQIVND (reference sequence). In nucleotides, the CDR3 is TGTGCCGTGGGCAGTTATAGCAATCAGCCCCAGCATTTT. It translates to CAVGSYSNQPQHF.

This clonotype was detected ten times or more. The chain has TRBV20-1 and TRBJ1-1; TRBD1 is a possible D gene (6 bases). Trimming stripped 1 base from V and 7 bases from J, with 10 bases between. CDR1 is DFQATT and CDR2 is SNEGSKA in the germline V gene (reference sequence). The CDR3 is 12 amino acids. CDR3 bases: TGCAGTGCTAGAGGGCAGGGGATTGAAGCTTTCTTT. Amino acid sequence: CSARGQGIEAFF.

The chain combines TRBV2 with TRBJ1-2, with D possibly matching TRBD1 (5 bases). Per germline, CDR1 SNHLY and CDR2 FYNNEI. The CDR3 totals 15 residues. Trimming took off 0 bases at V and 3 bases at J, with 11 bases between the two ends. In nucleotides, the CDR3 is TGTGCCAGCAGTGAAGCAGCCAGGGATCACTATGGCTACACCTTC. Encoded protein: CASSEAARDHYGYTF.

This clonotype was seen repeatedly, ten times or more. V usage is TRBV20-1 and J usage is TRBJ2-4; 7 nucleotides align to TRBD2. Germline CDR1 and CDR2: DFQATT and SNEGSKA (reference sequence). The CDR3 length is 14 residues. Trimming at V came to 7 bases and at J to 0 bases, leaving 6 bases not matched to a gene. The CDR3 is CSVPGGVAKNIQYF. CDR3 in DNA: TGCAGTGTTCCTGGGGGGGTAGCCAAAAACATTCAGTACTTC.

CDR3 coding DNA: TGTGCCAGCAGTTGCGGGACCAACTATGGCTACACCTTC. This encodes CASSCGTNYGYTF. The chain employs TRBV12-3 or TRBV12-4 and TRBJ1-2; tentative D call: TRBD1 (5 bases). V lost 4 bases, J lost 2 bases, and 8 bases lay in between. The CDR3 sequence is 13 residues long.

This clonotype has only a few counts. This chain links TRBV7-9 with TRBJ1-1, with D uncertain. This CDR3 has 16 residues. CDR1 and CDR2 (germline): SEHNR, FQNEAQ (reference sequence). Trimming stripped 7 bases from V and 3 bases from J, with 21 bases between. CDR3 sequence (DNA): TGTGCCAGCACACCCCGCCTCGGGGATAGGTACACTGAAGCTTTCTTT. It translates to CASTPRLGDRYTEAFF.

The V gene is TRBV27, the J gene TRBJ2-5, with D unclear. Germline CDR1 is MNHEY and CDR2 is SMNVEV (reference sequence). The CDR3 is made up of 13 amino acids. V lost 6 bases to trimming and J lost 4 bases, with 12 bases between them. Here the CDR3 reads CASSIGVTETQYF. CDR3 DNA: TGTGCCAGCAGCATTGGGGTGACAGAGACCCAGTACTTC.

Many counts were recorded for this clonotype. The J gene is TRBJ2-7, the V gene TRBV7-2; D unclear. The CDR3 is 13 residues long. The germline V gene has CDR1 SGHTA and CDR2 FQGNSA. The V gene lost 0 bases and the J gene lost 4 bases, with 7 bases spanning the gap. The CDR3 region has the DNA TGTGCCAGCAGCTTAGCTCAGCCTTACGAGCAGTACTTC. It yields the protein CASSLAQPYEQYF.

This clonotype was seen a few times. The CDR3 here is CSARPGQGAEFPLHF. CDR3 bases: TGCAGTGCTAGACCGGGACAGGGGGCAGAATTTCCGCTCCACTTT. The rearrangement uses TRBV20-1 and TRBJ1-6; TRBD1 agrees at 12 bases. The CDR3 totals 15 residues. The V segment lost 2 bases and the J segment 16 bases; nucleotides outside the gene matches: 12. CDR1 is DFQATT, CDR2 SNEGSKA, per germline (reference sequence).

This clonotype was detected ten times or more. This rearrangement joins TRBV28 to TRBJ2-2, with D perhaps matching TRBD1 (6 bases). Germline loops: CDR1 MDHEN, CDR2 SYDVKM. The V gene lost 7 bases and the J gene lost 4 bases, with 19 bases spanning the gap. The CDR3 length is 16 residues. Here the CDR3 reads CASTYPRTVPTGELFF. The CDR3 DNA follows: TGTGCCAGCACCTATCCCCGGACAGTGCCCACCGGGGAGCTGTTTTTT.

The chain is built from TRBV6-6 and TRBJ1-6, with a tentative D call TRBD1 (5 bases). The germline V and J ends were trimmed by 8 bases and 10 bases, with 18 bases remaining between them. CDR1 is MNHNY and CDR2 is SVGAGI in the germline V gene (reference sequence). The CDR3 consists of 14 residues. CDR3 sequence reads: CASFPTGERSPLHF. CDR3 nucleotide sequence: TGTGCCAGCTTTCCCACGGGGGAACGATCACCCCTCCACTTT.

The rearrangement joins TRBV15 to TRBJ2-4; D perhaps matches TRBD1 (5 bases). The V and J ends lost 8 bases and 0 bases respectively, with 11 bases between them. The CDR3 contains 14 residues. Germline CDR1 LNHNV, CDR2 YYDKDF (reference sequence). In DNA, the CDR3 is TGTGCCACCTCGGACATTCTAGCCAAAAACATTCAGTACTTC. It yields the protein CATSDILAKNIQYF.